This TCR beta chain was profiled in a study of shared clonotypes between healthy human individuals. Study findings and constraints: It was expected that sequencing depth would affect clonotype sharing among donors.

The CDR3 has 16 residues. The V gene end was trimmed by 1 base and the J gene end by 7 bases; junction bases not matched to a gene: 7. Looked up from germline, CDR1 is SEHNR and CDR2 is FQNEAQ (reference sequence). This clone has more than one count but fewer than ten. The antigen is unknown. The authors loaded about 200 ng DNA, about 30,000 T cell genomes, into sorted-subset replicate PCRs. Measured with immunoSEQ multiplex PCR; TCRdb has only the in-frame clones, and not every one. The sample holds just over 95,000 clones, under 70% seen once. Those who donated were healthy HIV-negative adults, with no recent acute infections or vaccinations reported. Together with CD45RO+ cells, CCR7-negative CD45RA+ TemRA cells were included in CD8 memory.

This chain joins TRBV7-9 and TRBJ1-1; 12 nucleotides align to TRBD1. The clonotype comes from a man under 40 in good health. Sequenced: memory CD8+ T cells sorted from blood. Subset specified: CD45RO+ cells pooled with CCR7-negative TemRA cells. The CDR3 nucleotides read TGTGCCAGCAGCTTAGTACCGGGACAGGGGGCTTTTGAAGCTTTCTTT. Translated: CASSLVPGQGAFEAFF.